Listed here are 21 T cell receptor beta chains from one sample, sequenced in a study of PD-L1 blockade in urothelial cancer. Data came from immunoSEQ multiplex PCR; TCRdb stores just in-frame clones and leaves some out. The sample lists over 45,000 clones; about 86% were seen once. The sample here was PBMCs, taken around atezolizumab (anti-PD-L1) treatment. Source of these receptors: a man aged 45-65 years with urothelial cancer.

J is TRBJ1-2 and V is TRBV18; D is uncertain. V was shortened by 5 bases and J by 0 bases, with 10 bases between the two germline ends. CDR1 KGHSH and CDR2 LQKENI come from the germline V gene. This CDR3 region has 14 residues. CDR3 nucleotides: TGTGCCAGCTCATTGAGCCAACCTAACTATGGCTACACCTTC. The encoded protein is CASSLSQPNYGYTF.

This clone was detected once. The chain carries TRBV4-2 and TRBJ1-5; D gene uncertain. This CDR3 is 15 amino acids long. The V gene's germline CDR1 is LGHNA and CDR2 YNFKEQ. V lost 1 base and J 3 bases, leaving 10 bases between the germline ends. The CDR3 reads CASSQVAQLNQPQHF. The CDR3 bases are TGTGCCAGCAGCCAAGTCGCACAGCTCAATCAGCCCCAGCATTTT.

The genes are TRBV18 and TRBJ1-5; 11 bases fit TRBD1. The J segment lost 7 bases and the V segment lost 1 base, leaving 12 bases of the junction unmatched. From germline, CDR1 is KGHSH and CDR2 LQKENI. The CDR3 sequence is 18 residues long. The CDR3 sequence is CASSPQRTGGVFGQPQHF. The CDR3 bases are TGTGCCAGCTCACCACAGAGGACAGGGGGCGTTTTTGGGCAGCCCCAGCATTTT.

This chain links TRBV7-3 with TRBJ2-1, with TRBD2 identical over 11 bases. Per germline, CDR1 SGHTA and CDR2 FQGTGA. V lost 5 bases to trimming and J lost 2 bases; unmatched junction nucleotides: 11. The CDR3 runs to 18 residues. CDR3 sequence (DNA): TGTGCCAGCAGCACCGGGCTAGCGGGAGGTTGGGCCTACAATGAGCAGTTCTTC. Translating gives CASSTGLAGGWAYNEQFF.

Here the CDR3 DNA reads TGTGCCAGCAGGGGCGCCGACAGGGTCATTCAGTACTTC. Its translation: CASRGADRVIQYF. This chain connects TRBV28 to TRBJ2-4; TRBD1 aligns across 7 bases. After removal of 6 bases from V and 9 bases from J, the junction contained 8 bases not matched to a gene. Germline CDR1 reads MDHEN; CDR2 reads SYDVKM. This CDR3 is 13 amino acids long.

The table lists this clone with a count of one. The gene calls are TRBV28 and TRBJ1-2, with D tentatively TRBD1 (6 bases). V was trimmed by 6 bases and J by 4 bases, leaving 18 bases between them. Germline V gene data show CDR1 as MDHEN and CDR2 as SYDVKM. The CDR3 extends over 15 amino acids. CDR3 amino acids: CASSPTGRYFYGYTF. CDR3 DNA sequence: TGTGCCAGCAGCCCTACAGGGCGGTACTTCTATGGCTACACCTTC.

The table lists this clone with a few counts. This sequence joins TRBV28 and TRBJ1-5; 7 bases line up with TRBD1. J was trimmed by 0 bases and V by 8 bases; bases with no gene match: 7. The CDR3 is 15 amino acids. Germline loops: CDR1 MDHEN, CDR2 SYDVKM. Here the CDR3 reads CASQRDSLSNQPQHF. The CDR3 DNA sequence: TGTGCCAGCCAACGGGACAGTCTTAGCAATCAGCCCCAGCATTTT.

CDR3 in amino acids: CASSRRPTSGSSDEQFF. Written as DNA, the CDR3 is TGTGCCAGCAGCCGCCGCCCGACTAGCGGGAGTAGCGATGAGCAGTTCTTC. This chain links TRBV7-3 with TRBJ2-1, with 12 bases that match TRBD2. Germline CDR1 reads SGHTA; CDR2 reads FQGTGA. V shed 5 bases, J shed 8 bases, and the junction held 13 bases outside the gene matches. CDR3 length: 17 amino acids.

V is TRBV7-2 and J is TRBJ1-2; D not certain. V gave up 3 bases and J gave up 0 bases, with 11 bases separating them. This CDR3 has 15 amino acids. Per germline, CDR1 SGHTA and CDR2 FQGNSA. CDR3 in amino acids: CASSFSVGANYGYTF. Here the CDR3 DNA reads TGTGCCAGCAGCTTTTCGGTCGGGGCTAACTATGGCTACACCTTC.

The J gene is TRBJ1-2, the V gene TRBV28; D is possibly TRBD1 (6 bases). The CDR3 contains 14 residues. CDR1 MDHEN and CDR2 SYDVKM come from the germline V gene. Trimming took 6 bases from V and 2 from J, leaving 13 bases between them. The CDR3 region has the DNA TGTGCCAGCAGGCCTCAGGGGTACAACTATGGCTACACCTTC. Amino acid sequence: CASRPQGYNYGYTF.

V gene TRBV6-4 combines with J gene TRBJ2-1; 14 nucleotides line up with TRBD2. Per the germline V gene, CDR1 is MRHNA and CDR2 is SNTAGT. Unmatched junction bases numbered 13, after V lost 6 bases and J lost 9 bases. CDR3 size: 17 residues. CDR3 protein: CASSLYPGLAGAGEQFF. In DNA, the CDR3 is TGTGCCAGCAGCCTTTACCCGGGACTAGCGGGAGCGGGTGAGCAGTTCTTC.

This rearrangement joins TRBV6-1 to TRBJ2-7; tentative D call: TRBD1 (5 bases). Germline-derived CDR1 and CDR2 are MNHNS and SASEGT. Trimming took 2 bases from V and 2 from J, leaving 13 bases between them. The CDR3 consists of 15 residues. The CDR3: CASSEIMGRAYEQYF. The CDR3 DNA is TGTGCCAGCAGTGAAATCATGGGCAGGGCCTACGAGCAGTACTTC.

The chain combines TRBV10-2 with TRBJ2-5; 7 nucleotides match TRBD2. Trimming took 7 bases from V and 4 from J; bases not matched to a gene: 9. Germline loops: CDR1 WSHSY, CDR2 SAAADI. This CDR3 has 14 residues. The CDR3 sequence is CASTLAGSGETQYF. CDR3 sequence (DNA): TGCGCCAGCACTTTAGCGGGTTCAGGAGAGACCCAGTACTTC.

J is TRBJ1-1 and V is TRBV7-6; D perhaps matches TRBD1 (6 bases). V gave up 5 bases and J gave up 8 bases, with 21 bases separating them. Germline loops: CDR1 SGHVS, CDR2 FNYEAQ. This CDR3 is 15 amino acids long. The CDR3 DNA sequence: TGTGCCAGCAGCCACGACTTGGGGGGGGCGACGGAAGCTTTCTTT. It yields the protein CASSHDLGGATEAFF.

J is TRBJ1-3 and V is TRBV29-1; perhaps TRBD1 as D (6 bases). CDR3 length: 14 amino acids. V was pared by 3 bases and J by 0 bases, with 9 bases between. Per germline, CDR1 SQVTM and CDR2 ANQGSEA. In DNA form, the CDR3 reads TGCAGCGTTGATACAGGGAGCTCTGGAAACACCATATATTTT. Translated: CSVDTGSSGNTIYF.

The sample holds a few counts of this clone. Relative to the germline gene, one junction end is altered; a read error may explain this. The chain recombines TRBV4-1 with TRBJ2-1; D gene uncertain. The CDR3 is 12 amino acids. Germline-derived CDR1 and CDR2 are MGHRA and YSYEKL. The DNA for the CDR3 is TGCGCCAGCAGCCAAGTCTACCATGAGCAGTTCTTC. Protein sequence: CASSQVYHEQFF.

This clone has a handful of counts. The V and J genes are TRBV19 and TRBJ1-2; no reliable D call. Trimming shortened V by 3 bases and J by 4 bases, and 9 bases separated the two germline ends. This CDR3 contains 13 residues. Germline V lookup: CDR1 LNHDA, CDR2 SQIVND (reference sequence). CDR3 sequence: CASSISLSYGYTF. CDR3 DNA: TGTGCCAGTAGTATCTCCCTTAGCTATGGCTACACCTTC.

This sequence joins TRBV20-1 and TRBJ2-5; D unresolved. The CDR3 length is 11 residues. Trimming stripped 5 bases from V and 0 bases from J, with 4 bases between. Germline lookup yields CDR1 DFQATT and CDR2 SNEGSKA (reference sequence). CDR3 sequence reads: CSAHNQETQYF. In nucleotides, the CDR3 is TGCAGTGCTCACAACCAAGAGACCCAGTACTTC.

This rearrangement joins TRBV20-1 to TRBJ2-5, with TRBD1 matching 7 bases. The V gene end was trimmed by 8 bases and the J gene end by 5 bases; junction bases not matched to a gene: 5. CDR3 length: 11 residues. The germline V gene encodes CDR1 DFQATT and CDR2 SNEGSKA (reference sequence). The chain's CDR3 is CSLGQFETQYF. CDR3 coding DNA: TGCAGTCTGGGACAGTTCGAGACCCAGTACTTC.

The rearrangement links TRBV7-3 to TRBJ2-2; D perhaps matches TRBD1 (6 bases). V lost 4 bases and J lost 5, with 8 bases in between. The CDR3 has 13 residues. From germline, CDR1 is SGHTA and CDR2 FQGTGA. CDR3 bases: TGTGCCAGCAGCTACGACAGGACCGGGGAGCTGTTTTTT. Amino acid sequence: CASSYDRTGELFF.

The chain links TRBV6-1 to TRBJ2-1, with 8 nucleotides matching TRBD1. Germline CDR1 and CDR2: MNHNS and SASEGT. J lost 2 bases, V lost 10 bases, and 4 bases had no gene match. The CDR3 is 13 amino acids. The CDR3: CATRQGPYNEQFF. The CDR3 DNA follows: TGTGCCACTCGACAGGGGCCCTACAATGAGCAGTTCTTC.